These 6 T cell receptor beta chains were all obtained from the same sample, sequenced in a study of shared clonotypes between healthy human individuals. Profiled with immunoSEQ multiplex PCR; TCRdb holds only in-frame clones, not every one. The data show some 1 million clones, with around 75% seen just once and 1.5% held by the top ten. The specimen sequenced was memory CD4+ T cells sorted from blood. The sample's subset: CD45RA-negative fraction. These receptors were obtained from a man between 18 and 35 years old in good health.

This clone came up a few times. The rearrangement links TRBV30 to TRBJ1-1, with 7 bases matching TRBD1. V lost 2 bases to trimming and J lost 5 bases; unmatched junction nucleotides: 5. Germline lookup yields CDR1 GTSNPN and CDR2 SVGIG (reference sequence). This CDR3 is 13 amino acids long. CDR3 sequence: CAWSRGGGTEAFF. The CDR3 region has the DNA TGTGCCTGGAGTCGAGGGGGCGGGACTGAAGCTTTCTTT.

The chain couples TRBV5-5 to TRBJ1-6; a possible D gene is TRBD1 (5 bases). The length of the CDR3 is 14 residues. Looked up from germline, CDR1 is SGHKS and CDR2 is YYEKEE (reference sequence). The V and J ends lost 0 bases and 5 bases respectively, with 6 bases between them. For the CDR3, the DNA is TGTGCCAGCAGCTTGGGCAGGGATAATTCACCCCTCCACTTT. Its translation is CASSLGRDNSPLHF.

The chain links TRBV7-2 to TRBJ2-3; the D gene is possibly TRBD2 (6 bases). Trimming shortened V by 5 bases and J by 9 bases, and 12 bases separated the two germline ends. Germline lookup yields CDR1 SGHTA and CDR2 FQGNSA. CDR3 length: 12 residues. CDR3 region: CASSPGEVTQYF. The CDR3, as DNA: TGTGCCAGCAGCCCCGGGGAGGTGACGCAGTATTTT.

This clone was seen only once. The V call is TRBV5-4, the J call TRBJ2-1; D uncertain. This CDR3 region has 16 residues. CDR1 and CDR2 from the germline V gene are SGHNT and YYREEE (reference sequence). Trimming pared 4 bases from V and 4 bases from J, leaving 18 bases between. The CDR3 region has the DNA TGTGCCAGCAGCCCGCAGAGACAATCAATTTACAATGAGCAGTTCTTC. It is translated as CASSPQRQSIYNEQFF.

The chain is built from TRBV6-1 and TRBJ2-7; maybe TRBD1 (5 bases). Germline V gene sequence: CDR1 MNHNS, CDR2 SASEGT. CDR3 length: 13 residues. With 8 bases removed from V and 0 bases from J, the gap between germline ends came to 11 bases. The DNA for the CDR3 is TGTGCCAGCGGGGCAGGGAACTCCTACGAGCAGTACTTC. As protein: CASGAGNSYEQYF.

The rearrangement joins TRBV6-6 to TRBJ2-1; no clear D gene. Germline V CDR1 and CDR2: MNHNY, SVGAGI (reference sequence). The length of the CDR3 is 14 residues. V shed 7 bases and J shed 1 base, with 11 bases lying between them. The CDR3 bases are TGTGCCAGCACCGTCAAGGGATCCTACAATGAGCAGTTCTTC. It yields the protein CASTVKGSYNEQFF.